This TCR beta chain was captured in a study of T cell responses to AZD1222 COVID-19 vaccine. Study overall: Second-dose schedules of about 4 or about 12 weeks were combined. Overall study findings and caveats: Repertoires were collected only later (after the peak T cell response had occurred). Following two doses of AZD1222, Spike-specific TCR breadth and depth rose.

This CDR3 is 15 amino acids long. V was clipped by 4 bases and J by 5 bases; unmatched bases: 8. CDR1 and CDR2 (germline): SEHNR, FQNEAQ (reference sequence). Concerning this clone: Its antigen remains unknown.

Produced via immunoSEQ multiplex PCR; TCRdb's table is partial and in-frame only. The table lists about 190,000 clones, under 95% of them singletons. The J gene is TRBJ1-5, the V gene TRBV7-9; 7 bases are a match to TRBD1. This receptor was identified in an adult in good health. This specimen was peripheral blood, taken on day 0 of AZD1222 vaccination. CDR3 sequence reads: CASSSGQAPHQPQHF. DNA of the CDR3: TGTGCCAGCAGCTCCGGACAGGCACCTCATCAGCCCCAGCATTTT. The whole variable domain, filled in from reference TRBV7-9 and TRBJ1-5, reads DTGVSQNPRHKITKRGQNVTFRCDPISEHNRLYWYRQTLGQGPEFLTYFQNEAQLEKSRLLSDRFSAERPKGSFSTLEIQRTEQGDSAMYLCASSSGQAPHQPQHFGDGTRLSIL.